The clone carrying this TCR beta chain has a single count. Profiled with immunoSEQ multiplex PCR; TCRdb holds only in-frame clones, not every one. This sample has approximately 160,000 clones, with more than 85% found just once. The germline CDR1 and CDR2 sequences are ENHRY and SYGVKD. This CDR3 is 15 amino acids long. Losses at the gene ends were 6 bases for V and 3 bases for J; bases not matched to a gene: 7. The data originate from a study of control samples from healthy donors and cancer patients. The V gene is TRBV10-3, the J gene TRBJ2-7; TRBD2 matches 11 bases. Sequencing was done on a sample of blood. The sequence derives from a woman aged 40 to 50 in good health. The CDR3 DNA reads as TGTGCCATCAGAGAACTAGCGGGGGAATACTACGAGCAGTACTTC. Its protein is CAIRELAGEYYEQYF.